This paragraph reports one TCR beta chain. The record originates from a study of blood T cell repertoires in COVID-19. Here immunoSEQ multiplex PCR was the method, and the copy in TCRdb shows in-frame clones only, minus some. The sample lists approximately 190,000 clones, about four fifths seen once, with 3% to 3.5% in the top ten. A COVID-19 case had been met by exposed participants during the 2 weeks before study entry. After removal of 7 bases from V and 6 bases from J, the junction contained 7 bases not matched to a gene. Germline assignment: CDR1 SNHLY and CDR2 FYNNEI. The CDR3 is made up of 14 amino acids.

The sample was PBMCs or T cells enriched from blood (not recorded which). V usage is TRBV2 and J usage is TRBJ2-2; 8 bases agree with TRBD2. This sequence was found in a woman between 25 and 40 years old who had been exposed to COVID-19. In DNA, the CDR3 is TGTGCCAGCACGGGAGGGTATGGATCCGGGGAGCTGTTTTTT. Translating it yields CASTGGYGSGELFF.